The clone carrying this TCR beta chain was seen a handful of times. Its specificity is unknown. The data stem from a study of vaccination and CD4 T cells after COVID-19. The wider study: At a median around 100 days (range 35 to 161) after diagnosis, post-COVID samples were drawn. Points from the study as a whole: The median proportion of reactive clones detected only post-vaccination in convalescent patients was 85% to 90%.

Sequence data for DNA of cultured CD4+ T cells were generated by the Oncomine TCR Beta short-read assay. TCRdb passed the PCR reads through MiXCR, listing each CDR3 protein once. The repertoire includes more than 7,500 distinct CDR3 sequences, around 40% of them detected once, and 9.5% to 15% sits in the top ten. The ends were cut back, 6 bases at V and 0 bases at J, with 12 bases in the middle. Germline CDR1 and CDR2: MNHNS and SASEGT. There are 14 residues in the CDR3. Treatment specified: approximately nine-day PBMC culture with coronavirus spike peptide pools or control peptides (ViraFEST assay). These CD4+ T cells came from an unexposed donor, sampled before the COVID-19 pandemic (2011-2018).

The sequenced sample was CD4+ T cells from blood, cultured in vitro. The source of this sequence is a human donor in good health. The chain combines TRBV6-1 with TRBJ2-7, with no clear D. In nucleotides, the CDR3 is TGTGCCAGCAGGACGGGCGGAAGCTCCTACGAGCAGTACTTC. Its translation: CASRTGGSSYEQYF.